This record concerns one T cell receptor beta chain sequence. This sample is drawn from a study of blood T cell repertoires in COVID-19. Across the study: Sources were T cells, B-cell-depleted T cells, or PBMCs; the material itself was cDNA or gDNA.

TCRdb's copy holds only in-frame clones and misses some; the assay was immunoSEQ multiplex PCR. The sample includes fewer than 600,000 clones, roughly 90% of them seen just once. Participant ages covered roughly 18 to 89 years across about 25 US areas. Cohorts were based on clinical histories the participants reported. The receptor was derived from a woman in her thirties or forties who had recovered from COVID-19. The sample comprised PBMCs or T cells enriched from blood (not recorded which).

The CDR3 region has the DNA TGTGCCAGCAGCTCAACGGGGGGTGGTCAGCCCCAGCATTTT. This translates into CASSSTGGGQPQHF. V and J are TRBV7-9 and TRBJ1-5; tentatively, D is TRBD1 (5 bases). V was pared by 4 bases and J by 6 bases, with 13 bases between. CDR1 is SEHNR, CDR2 FQNEAQ, per germline (reference sequence). This CDR3 region has 14 residues. Full variable domain (remainder filled in from reference TRBV7-9 and TRBJ1-5): DTGVSQNPRHKITKRGQNVTFRCDPISEHNRLYWYRQTLGQGPEFLTYFQNEAQLEKSRLLSDRFSAERPKGSFSTLEIQRTEQGDSAMYLCASSSTGGGQPQHFGDGTRLSIL.